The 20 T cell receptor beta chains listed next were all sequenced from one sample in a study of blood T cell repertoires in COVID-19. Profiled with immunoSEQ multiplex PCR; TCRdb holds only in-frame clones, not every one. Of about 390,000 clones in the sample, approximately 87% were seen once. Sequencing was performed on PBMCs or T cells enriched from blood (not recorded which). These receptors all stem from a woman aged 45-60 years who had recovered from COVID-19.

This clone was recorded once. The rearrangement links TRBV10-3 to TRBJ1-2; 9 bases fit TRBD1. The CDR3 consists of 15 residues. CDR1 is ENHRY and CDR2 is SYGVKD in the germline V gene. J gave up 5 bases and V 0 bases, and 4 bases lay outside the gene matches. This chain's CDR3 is CAISESTGGGYGYTF. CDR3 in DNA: TGTGCCATCAGTGAGTCAACAGGGGGCGGGTATGGCTACACCTTC.

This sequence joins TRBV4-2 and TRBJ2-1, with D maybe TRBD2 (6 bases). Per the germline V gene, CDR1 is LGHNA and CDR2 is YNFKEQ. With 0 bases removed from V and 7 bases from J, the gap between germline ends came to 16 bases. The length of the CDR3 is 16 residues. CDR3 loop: CASSQEGWGVQNEQFF. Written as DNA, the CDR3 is TGTGCCAGCAGCCAAGAAGGCTGGGGGGTCCAAAATGAGCAGTTCTTC.

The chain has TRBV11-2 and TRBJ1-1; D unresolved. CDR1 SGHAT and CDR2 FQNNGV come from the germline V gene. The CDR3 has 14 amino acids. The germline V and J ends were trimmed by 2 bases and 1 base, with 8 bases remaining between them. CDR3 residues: CASSLTRANTEAFF. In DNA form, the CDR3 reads TGTGCCAGCAGCTTAACGCGGGCGAACACTGAAGCTTTCTTT.

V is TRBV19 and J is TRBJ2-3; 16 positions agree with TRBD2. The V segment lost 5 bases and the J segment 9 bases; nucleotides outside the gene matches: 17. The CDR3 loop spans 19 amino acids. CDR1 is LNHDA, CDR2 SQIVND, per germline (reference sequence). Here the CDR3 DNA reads TGTGCCAGTAGTTTCCGATTGGGACTAGCGGGGGGGGCCAAGGTCACGCAGTATTTT. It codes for CASSFRLGLAGGAKVTQYF. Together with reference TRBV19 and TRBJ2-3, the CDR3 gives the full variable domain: DGGITQSPKYLFRKEGQNVTLSCEQNLNHDAMYWYRQDPGQGLRLIYYSQIVNDFQKGDIAEGYSVSREKKESFPLTVTSAQKNPTAFYLCASSFRLGLAGGAKVTQYFGPGTRLTVL.

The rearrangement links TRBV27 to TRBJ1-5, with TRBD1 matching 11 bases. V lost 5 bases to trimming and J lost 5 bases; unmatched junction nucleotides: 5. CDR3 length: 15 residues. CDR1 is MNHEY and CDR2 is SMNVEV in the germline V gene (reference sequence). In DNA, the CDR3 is TGTGCCAGCAGTCCGGGACAGGGGGAATATCAGCCCCAGCATTTT. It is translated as CASSPGQGEYQPQHF.

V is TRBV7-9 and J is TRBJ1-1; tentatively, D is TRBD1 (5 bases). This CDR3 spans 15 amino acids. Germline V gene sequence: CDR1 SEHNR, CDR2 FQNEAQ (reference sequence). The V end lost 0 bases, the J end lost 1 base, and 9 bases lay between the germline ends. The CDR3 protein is CASSLAQGWNTEAFF. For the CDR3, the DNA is TGTGCCAGCAGCTTAGCGCAGGGTTGGAACACTGAAGCTTTCTTT. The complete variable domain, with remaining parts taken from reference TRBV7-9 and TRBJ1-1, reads DTGVSQNPRHKITKRGQNVTFRCDPISEHNRLYWYRQTLGQGPEFLTYFQNEAQLEKSRLLSDRFSAERPKGSFSTLEIQRTEQGDSAMYLCASSLAQGWNTEAFFGQGTRLTVV.

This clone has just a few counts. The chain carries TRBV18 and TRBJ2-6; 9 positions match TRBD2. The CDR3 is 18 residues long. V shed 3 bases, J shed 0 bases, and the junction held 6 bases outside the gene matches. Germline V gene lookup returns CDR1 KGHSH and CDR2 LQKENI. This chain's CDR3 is CASSPRLAGLSGANVLTF. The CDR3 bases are TGTGCCAGCTCACCTCGGCTAGCGGGGCTCTCTGGGGCCAACGTCCTGACTTTC.

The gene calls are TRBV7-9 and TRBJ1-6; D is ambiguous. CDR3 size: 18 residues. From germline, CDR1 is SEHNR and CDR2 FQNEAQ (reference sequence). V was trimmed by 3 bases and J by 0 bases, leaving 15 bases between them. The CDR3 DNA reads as TGTGCCAGCAGCTTCACGCGGGCGGTGAGCTCCTATAATTCACCCCTCCACTTT. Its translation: CASSFTRAVSSYNSPLHF.

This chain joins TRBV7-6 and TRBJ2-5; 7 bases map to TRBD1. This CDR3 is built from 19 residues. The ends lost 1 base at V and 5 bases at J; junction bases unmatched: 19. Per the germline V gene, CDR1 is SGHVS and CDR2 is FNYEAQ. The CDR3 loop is CASSLDRTRGPRGSETQYF. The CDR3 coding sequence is TGTGCCAGCAGCTTAGATAGGACCCGGGGTCCCAGGGGGTCGGAGACCCAGTACTTC.

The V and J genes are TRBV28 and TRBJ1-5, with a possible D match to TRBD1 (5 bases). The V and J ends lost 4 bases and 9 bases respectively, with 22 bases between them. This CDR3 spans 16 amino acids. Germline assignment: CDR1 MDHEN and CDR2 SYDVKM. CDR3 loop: CASSSADRTQSGPQHF. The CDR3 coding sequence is TGTGCCAGCAGTTCCGCCGACAGAACTCAATCAGGGCCCCAGCATTTT.

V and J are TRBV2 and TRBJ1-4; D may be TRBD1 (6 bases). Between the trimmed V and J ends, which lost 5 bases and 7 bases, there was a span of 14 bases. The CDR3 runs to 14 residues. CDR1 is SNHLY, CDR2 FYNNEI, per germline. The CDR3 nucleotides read TGTGCCAGCAGTTTGGACAGATTGTCTGAAAAACTGTTTTTT. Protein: CASSLDRLSEKLFF. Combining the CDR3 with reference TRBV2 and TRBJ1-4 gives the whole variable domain EPEVTQTPSHQVTQMGQEVILRCVPISNHLYFYWYRQILGQKVEFLVSFYNNEISEKSEIFDDQFSVERPDGSNFTLKIRSTKLEDSAMYFCASSLDRLSEKLFFGSGTQLSVL.

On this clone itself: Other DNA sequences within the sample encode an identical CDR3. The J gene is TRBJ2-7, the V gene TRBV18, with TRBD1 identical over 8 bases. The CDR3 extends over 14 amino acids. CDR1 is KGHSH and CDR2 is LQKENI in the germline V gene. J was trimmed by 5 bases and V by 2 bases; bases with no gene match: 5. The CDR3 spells CASSPGQGGDEQYF. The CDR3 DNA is TGTGCCAGCTCACCAGGACAGGGTGGCGACGAGCAGTACTTC.

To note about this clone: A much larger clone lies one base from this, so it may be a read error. The CDR3, as DNA: TGTGCCAGCAGCCCCGGGACAGGGGGCACTGAAGCTTTCTTT. It translates to CASSPGTGGTEAFF. The chain links TRBV7-9 to TRBJ1-1; TRBD1 matches 11 bases. The J segment lost 4 bases and the V segment lost 5 bases, leaving 3 bases of the junction unmatched. Germline V gene sequence: CDR1 SEHNR, CDR2 FQNEAQ (reference sequence). This CDR3 region has 14 residues.

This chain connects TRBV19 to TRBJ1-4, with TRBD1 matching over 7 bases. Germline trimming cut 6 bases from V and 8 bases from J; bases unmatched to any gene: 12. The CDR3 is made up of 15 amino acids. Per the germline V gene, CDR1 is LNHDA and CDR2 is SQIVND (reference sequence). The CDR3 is CASRGRQGFNEKLFF. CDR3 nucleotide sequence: TGTGCCAGTAGGGGCCGACAGGGCTTTAACGAAAAACTGTTTTTT.

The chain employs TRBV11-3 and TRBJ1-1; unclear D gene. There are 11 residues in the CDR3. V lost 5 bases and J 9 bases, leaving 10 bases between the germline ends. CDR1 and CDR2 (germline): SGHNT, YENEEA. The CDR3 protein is CASSPGDQAFF. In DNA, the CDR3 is TGTGCCAGCAGCCCTGGAGATCAAGCTTTCTTT. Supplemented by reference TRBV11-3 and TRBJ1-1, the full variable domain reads EAGVVQSPRYKIIEKKQPVAFWCNPISGHNTLYWYLQNLGQGPELLIRYENEEAVDDSQLPKDRFSAERLKGVDSTLKIQPAELGDSAVYLCASSPGDQAFFGQGTRLTVV.

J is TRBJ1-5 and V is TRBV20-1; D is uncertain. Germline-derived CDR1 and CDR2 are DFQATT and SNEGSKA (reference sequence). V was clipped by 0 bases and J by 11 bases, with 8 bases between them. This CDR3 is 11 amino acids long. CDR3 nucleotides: TGCAGTGCTAGAGATCCCCATGCCCAGCATTTT. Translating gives CSARDPHAQHF.

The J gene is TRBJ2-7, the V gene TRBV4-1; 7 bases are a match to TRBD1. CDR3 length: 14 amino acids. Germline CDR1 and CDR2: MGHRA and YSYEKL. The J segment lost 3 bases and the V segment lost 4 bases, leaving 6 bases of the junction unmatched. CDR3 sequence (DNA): TGCGCCAGCAGCCCACGGACAGGAAACTACGAGCAGTACTTC. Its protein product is CASSPRTGNYEQYF.

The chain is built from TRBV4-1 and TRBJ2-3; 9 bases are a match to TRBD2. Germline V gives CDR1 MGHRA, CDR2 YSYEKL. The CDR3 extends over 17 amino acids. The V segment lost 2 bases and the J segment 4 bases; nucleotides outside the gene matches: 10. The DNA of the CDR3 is TGCGCCAGCAGCCAAACTCCCAGCGGGGGGATGGCAGATACGCAGTATTTT. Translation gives CASSQTPSGGMADTQYF.

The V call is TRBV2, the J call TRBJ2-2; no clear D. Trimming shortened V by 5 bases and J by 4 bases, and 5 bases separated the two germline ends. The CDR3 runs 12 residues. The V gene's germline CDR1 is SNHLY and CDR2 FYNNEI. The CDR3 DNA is TGTGCCAGCAGTTCTTCCACCGGGGAGCTGTTTTTT. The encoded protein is CASSSSTGELFF.

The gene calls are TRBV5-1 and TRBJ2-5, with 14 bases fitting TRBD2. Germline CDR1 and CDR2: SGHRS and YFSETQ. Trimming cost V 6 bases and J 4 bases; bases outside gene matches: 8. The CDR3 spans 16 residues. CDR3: CASTRSTSGGAETQYF. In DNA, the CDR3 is TGCGCCAGCACCAGGTCGACTAGCGGGGGGGCAGAGACCCAGTACTTC.